This entry describes one TCR beta chain. Its specificity is unknown. The CDR3 end lies 3 residues beyond the end of the read and is filled in from the germline J gene. Sequencing was performed with immunoSEQ multiplex PCR; in TCRdb, only in-frame clones are kept and a portion is missing. The sample has some 50,000 clones. The sample comes from a study of T cells in women clearing cervical HPV infection. Trimming removed 5 bases from V and 5 bases from J, with 9 bases in between. The germline V gene has CDR1 ENHRY and CDR2 SYGVKD. The CDR3 covers 12 residues. Study outcomes and limitations: Associations may precede or follow infection; HPV-specific or memory T cells were not isolated.

The sequenced material came from blood buffy coat. This sequence originates from a woman aged 18-70 years with a cervical HPV16 infection that either progressed to CIN3+ or cleared (not recorded which). The chain combines TRBV10-3 with TRBJ2-5; possibly TRBD1 for D (5 bases). CDR3 protein: CAISQGGETQYF. CDR3 bases read: TGTGCCATCAGTCAGGGTGGGGAGACC.